The 18 T cell receptor beta chains given below trace back to one sample, sequenced in a study of T cells in localized non-small cell lung cancer. Assay: immunoSEQ multiplex PCR; the TCRdb copy retains only in-frame clones and omits some. The data show around 25,000 clones, roughly nine tenths seen once. The specimen comprised peripheral blood, sampled before any cancer treatment. The source is a man aged 35 to 70 with stage I squamous cell lung carcinoma.

The genes are TRBV6-5 and TRBJ1-4; 8 bases are shared with TRBD1. This CDR3 spans 15 amino acids. The V gene end was trimmed by 4 bases and the J gene end by 4 bases; junction bases not matched to a gene: 5. Germline CDR1 and CDR2: MNHEY and SVGAGI. In DNA form, the CDR3 reads TGTGCCAGCAGTTCCCTGGGACAGGTTAATGAAAAACTGTTTTTT. It specifies CASSSLGQVNEKLFF.

The J gene is TRBJ2-1, the V gene TRBV6-6; no definite D call. CDR3 length: 13 residues. V was clipped by 6 bases and J by 2 bases, with 8 bases between them. CDR1 MNHNY and CDR2 SVGAGI come from the germline V gene (reference sequence). The CDR3 reads CASRSDTYNEQFF. The DNA of the CDR3 is TGTGCCAGCAGATCCGACACCTACAATGAGCAGTTCTTC.

This chain joins TRBV11-2 and TRBJ2-3, with D maybe TRBD1 (5 bases). The CDR3 consists of 12 residues. Germline V CDR1 and CDR2: SGHAT, FQNNGV. The V end was cut by 6 bases, the J end by 6 bases, with 10 bases between. CDR3 coding DNA: TGTGCCAGCAGTACAGGAGCTGATACGCAGTATTTT. Residues: CASSTGADTQYF.

The rearrangement joins TRBV19 to TRBJ2-3; D is possibly TRBD2 (7 bases). V gave up 3 bases and J gave up 2 bases, with 15 bases separating them. Germline V gives CDR1 LNHDA, CDR2 SQIVND (reference sequence). This CDR3 has 16 amino acids. CDR3 region: CASSIQAGDTTDTQYF. The CDR3 nucleotides are TGTGCCAGTAGTATTCAGGCGGGGGACACCACAGATACGCAGTATTTT.

This clone was detected once. The V call is TRBV5-1, the J call TRBJ1-1; no reliable D call. Germline values: CDR1 SGHRS, CDR2 YFSETQ. The CDR3 loop spans 13 amino acids. V was cut by 1 base and J by 3 bases, with 7 bases left in between. This CDR3 reads CASSLLSDTEAFF. In DNA, the CDR3 is TGCGCCAGCAGCTTGTTATCGGACACTGAAGCTTTCTTT.

The CDR3 here is CASRLDPNSNQPQHF. DNA for the CDR3: TGTGCCAGCAGATTAGACCCTAATAGCAATCAGCCCCAGCATTTT. The chain employs TRBV6-4 and TRBJ1-5; no clear D gene. CDR3 length equals 15 residues. Germline assignment: CDR1 MRHNA and CDR2 SNTAGT. V was cut by 6 bases and J by 0 bases, with 12 bases left in between.

The V gene is TRBV6-5, the J gene TRBJ2-2; 8 positions agree with TRBD1. From germline, CDR1 is MNHEY and CDR2 SVGAGI. The CDR3 has 13 residues. Losses at the gene ends were 7 bases for V and 8 bases for J; bases not matched to a gene: 6. The CDR3 nucleotides read TGTGCCAGCAACAAAGGACAGGGTGGGGAGCTGTTTTTT. Its translation is CASNKGQGGELFF.

V is TRBV29-1 and J is TRBJ1-3; tentative D call: TRBD1 (6 bases). The CDR3 spans 13 residues. Trimming removed 3 bases at V and 4 bases at J, with 10 bases between. Germline V gives CDR1 SQVTM, CDR2 ANQGSEA. The chain's CDR3 is CSVDEGEGNTIYF. CDR3 coding DNA: TGCAGCGTTGATGAGGGGGAAGGAAACACCATATATTTT.

This clone was found once. This rearrangement joins TRBV2 to TRBJ1-5, with TRBD1 as a possible D gene (6 bases). Trimming took off 3 bases at V and 3 bases at J, with 9 bases between the two ends. Germline V gene data show CDR1 as SNHLY and CDR2 as FYNNEI. The CDR3 is 14 residues long. This CDR3 reads CASSEDRNNQPQHF. DNA of the CDR3: TGTGCCAGCAGTGAGGACAGAAACAATCAGCCCCAGCATTTT.

The chain recombines TRBV7-2 with TRBJ2-3, with D possibly being TRBD2 (5 bases). Germline CDR1 reads SGHTA; CDR2 reads FQGNSA. This CDR3 spans 14 amino acids. Trimming took 5 bases from V and 0 from J, leaving 9 bases between them. The CDR3 DNA is TGTGCCAGCAGCGACTATCTCAGCACAGATACGCAGTATTTT. As protein: CASSDYLSTDTQYF.

The chain links TRBV7-9 to TRBJ2-3, with D maybe TRBD2 (5 bases). Per germline, CDR1 SEHNR and CDR2 FQNEAQ (reference sequence). V lost 3 bases, J lost 6 bases, and 16 bases lay in between. The CDR3 covers 15 residues. CDR3 loop: CASSFEGLVTDTQYF. The CDR3, as DNA: TGTGCCAGCAGCTTCGAGGGATTGGTAACGGATACGCAGTATTTT.

The chain has TRBV5-1 and TRBJ1-4, with 7 nucleotides matching TRBD1. CDR3 size: 15 residues. Trimming cost V 0 bases and J 8 bases; bases outside gene matches: 7. CDR1 and CDR2 (germline): SGHRS, YFSETQ. CDR3 sequence (DNA): TGCGCCAGCAGCTTGGAAAAGGGGGCGGTGGAAAAACTGTTTTTT. Residues: CASSLEKGAVEKLFF.

This chain connects TRBV7-9 to TRBJ1-5; a weak D match, TRBD1 (6 bases). This CDR3 spans 15 amino acids. Germline V CDR1 and CDR2: SEHNR, FQNEAQ (reference sequence). Trimming stripped 0 bases from V and 3 bases from J, with 9 bases between. This CDR3 is CASSLAQGPNQPQHF. CDR3 nucleotide sequence: TGTGCCAGCAGCTTAGCACAGGGTCCCAATCAGCCCCAGCATTTT.

J is TRBJ1-1 and V is TRBV4-1; a weak D match, TRBD1 (5 bases). Germline assignment: CDR1 MGHRA and CDR2 YSYEKL. Between the trimmed V and J ends, which lost 4 bases and 0 bases, there was a span of 9 bases. The CDR3 runs 14 residues. CDR3 amino acids: CASSPGGLNTEAFF. In DNA form, the CDR3 reads TGCGCCAGCAGCCCGGGGGGGTTGAACACTGAAGCTTTCTTT.

CDR3 sequence reads: CASSPSQGVNTIYF. The CDR3 DNA follows: TGTGCCAGCTCACCTAGCCAGGGTGTGAACACCATATATTTT. The rearrangement links TRBV18 to TRBJ1-3, with D possibly TRBD1 on 5 matching bases. Per the germline V gene, CDR1 is KGHSH and CDR2 is LQKENI. V lost 3 bases and J lost 7, with 13 bases in between. The CDR3 spans 14 residues.

V and J are TRBV4-1 and TRBJ2-3; 10 bases align to TRBD2. This CDR3 spans 15 amino acids. J gave up 2 bases and V 4 bases, and 3 bases lay outside the gene matches. CDR1 is MGHRA and CDR2 is YSYEKL in the germline V gene. The CDR3 region is CASSLAGGNTDTQYF. DNA for the CDR3: TGCGCCAGCAGCCTAGCGGGGGGTAACACAGATACGCAGTATTTT.

V is TRBV13 and J is TRBJ2-7, with D possibly being TRBD1 or TRBD2 (6 bases each). Germline assignment: CDR1 PRHDT and CDR2 FYEKMQ (reference sequence). Trimming took 5 bases from V and 7 from J, leaving 12 bases between them. The CDR3 consists of 12 residues. This chain's CDR3 is CASSALGGEQYF. For the CDR3, the DNA is TGTGCCAGCAGCGCCCTAGGGGGGGAGCAGTACTTC.

V is TRBV6-9 and J is TRBJ2-7; D possibly corresponds to TRBD1 (6 bases). The CDR3 loop spans 14 amino acids. Per the germline V gene, CDR1 is MNHGY and CDR2 is SVAAGI. Trimming stripped 1 base from V and 0 bases from J, with 7 bases between. CDR3 loop: CASSYYRASYEQYF. The CDR3 nucleotides read TGTGCCAGCAGTTATTACAGGGCCTCCTACGAGCAGTACTTC.